Listed here are 29 T cell receptor beta chains from one sample, sequenced in a study of blood T cell repertoires in COVID-19. Only in-frame clones appear in the TCRdb table, and some are missing; sequencing was by immunoSEQ multiplex PCR. The data show a few hundred thousand clones, with roughly 80% seen just once and over 4% held by the top ten. Sequencing used PBMCs or T cells enriched from blood (not recorded which). These receptors originate from a man in his forties or fifties who had been exposed to COVID-19.

V and J are TRBV9 and TRBJ2-1, with D possibly TRBD1 on 6 matching bases. This CDR3 spans 14 amino acids. Trimming stripped 4 bases from V and 8 bases from J, with 16 bases between. The germline CDR1 and CDR2 sequences are SGDLS and YYNGEE. CDR3 protein: CASSPRTVEYEQFF. For the CDR3, the DNA is TGTGCCAGCAGCCCTAGGACAGTTGAATATGAGCAGTTCTTC.

The chain employs TRBV5-1 and TRBJ2-1, with D hard to call. CDR3 size: 17 residues. The germline CDR1 and CDR2 sequences are SGHRS and YFSETQ. The V gene lost 0 bases and the J gene lost 0 bases, with 13 bases spanning the gap. The CDR3 bases are TGCGCCAGCAGCTTGGATCTCCTGGCAATCTCCTACAATGAGCAGTTCTTC. It yields the protein CASSLDLLAISYNEQFF.

The rearrangement uses TRBV12-3 or TRBV12-4 and TRBJ1-1; D is unresolved. The CDR3 covers 13 residues. V was trimmed by 5 bases and J by 1 base, leaving 8 bases between them. This CDR3 reads CASSTSPNTEAFF. For the CDR3, the DNA is TGTGCCAGCAGTACTTCACCGAACACTGAAGCTTTCTTT.

V is TRBV20-1 and J is TRBJ2-7, with D possibly being TRBD1 (5 bases). Trimming removed 3 bases from V and 3 bases from J, with 9 bases in between. This CDR3 has 12 residues. Germline values: CDR1 DFQATT, CDR2 SNEGSKA (reference sequence). DNA of the CDR3: TGCAGTGCTAGTCTGGACAACTACGAGCAGTACTTC. Its protein is CSASLDNYEQYF.

J is TRBJ2-1 and V is TRBV29-1; TRBD1 matches at 9 bases. Germline CDR1 reads SQVTM; CDR2 reads ANQGSEA. The CDR3 has 15 residues. Trimming took 4 bases from V and 4 from J; bases not matched to a gene: 8. CDR3 bases: TGCAGCGTTGGGGACAGGGTCCGACCATACAATGAGCAGTTCTTC. Translation gives CSVGDRVRPYNEQFF.

The gene calls are TRBV30 and TRBJ1-5; no reliable D call. Trimming removed 0 bases from V and 5 bases from J, with 8 bases in between. Germline-derived CDR1 and CDR2 are GTSNPN and SVGIG (reference sequence). The CDR3 has 13 residues. Written as DNA, the CDR3 is TGTGCCTGGAGTGTCGCCGGGGATCAGCCCCAGCATTTT. Residues: CAWSVAGDQPQHF.

V and J are TRBV4-1 and TRBJ2-7, with TRBD1 matching over 7 bases. V shed 5 bases and J 1 base; nucleotides not matched to a gene: 5. Germline lookup yields CDR1 MGHRA and CDR2 YSYEKL. CDR3 size: 14 residues. The CDR3 nucleotides are TGCGCCAGCAGCTCGCCGGGACAGTCCTACGAGCAGTACTTC. It encodes CASSSPGQSYEQYF.

This clone is a singleton in its sample. The chain employs TRBV21-1 and TRBJ2-7; TRBD1 is taken as the D call from the table, unchecked against the DNA. TRBV21-1 is noted as a pseudogene. The CDR3 is made up of 16 amino acids. The CDR3: CASSKEQQGAPYEQYF. CDR3 bases: TGTGCCAGCAGCAAAGAGCAGCAGGGGGCGCCCTACGAGCAGTACTTC.

The J gene is TRBJ2-5, the V gene TRBV7-9; no reliable D call. The CDR3 length is 14 residues. The germline V gene encodes CDR1 SEHNR and CDR2 FQNEAQ (reference sequence). Deletions cut 5 bases from V and 4 bases from J, with 14 bases between. CDR3 in amino acids: CASSGRDGPETQYF. CDR3 DNA: TGTGCCAGCAGCGGCCGTGATGGCCCAGAGACCCAGTACTTC.

V gene TRBV6-1 combines with J gene TRBJ1-2; weak D call: TRBD1 (5 bases). Germline loops: CDR1 MNHNS, CDR2 SASEGT. Trimming left V 3 bases short and J 4 bases short, with 9 bases between. CDR3 size: 13 residues. CDR3 in DNA: TGTGCCAGCAGTGAGATCAGGGTCTATGGCTACACCTTC. Amino acids: CASSEIRVYGYTF.

The chain is built from TRBV2 and TRBJ1-1; D possibly corresponds to TRBD1 (5 bases). Germline CDR1 is SNHLY and CDR2 is FYNNEI. CDR3 length equals 13 residues. Between the trimmed V and J ends, which lost 6 bases and 1 base, there was a span of 9 bases. The CDR3 region is CASSMDKNTEAFF. The CDR3, as DNA: TGTGCCAGCAGCATGGACAAGAACACTGAAGCTTTCTTT.

V and J are TRBV24-1 and TRBJ2-5; no firm D call. This CDR3 spans 15 amino acids. V lost 3 bases, J lost 0 bases, and 10 bases lay in between. Germline values: CDR1 KGHDR, CDR2 SFDVKD. The CDR3 sequence: CATSDRDWYQETQYF. In DNA form, the CDR3 reads TGTGCCACCAGTGATAGAGACTGGTACCAAGAGACCCAGTACTTC.

V is TRBV24-1 and J is TRBJ2-1; 11 nucleotides match TRBD2. The CDR3 covers 13 residues. The V gene end was trimmed by 6 bases and the J gene end by 9 bases; junction bases not matched to a gene: 3. Germline V CDR1 and CDR2: KGHDR, SFDVKD. CDR3 amino acids: CATSLAGGIEQFF. The CDR3 coding sequence is TGTGCCACCAGTTTAGCGGGAGGGATTGAGCAGTTCTTC.

The chain combines TRBV25-1 with TRBJ2-2; maybe TRBD1 (5 bases). Germline CDR1 and CDR2: MGHDK and SYGVNS. The germline V and J ends were trimmed by 6 bases and 0 bases, with 14 bases remaining between them. The CDR3 has 16 amino acids. CDR3 DNA sequence: TGTGCCAGCAGGGCCAAAGGGGTGGCGAACACCGGGGAGCTGTTTTTT. This gives the protein CASRAKGVANTGELFF.

The chain recombines TRBV11-2 with TRBJ2-7, with D uncertain. The CDR3 covers 11 residues. Germline V CDR1 and CDR2: SGHAT, FQNNGV. Between the trimmed V and J ends, which lost 4 bases and 1 base, there was a span of 2 bases. DNA for the CDR3: TGTGCCAGCAGCTCTTCCTACGAGCAGTACTTC. It yields the protein CASSSSYEQYF.

The J gene is TRBJ2-7, the V gene TRBV11-2; D is unresolved. The V gene's germline CDR1 is SGHAT and CDR2 FQNNGV. The V end was cut by 5 bases, the J end by 5 bases, with 13 bases between. The CDR3 length is 13 residues. For the CDR3, the DNA is TGTGCCAGCAGCCCCTTCCCGGTGGACGAGCAGTACTTC. The encoded protein is CASSPFPVDEQYF.

This rearrangement joins TRBV4-1 to TRBJ1-1, with D possibly matching TRBD1 (6 bases). Trimming removed 1 base from V and 11 bases from J, with 11 bases in between. The CDR3 has 12 amino acids. CDR1 is MGHRA and CDR2 is YSYEKL in the germline V gene. The DNA of the CDR3 is TGCGCCAGCAGCCAAGTGAGGGGGAGTGCTTTCTTT. It translates to CASSQVRGSAFF.

There are many counts of this clone. The chain couples TRBV11-2 to TRBJ2-2; D is uncertain. CDR1 and CDR2 from the germline V gene are SGHAT and FQNNGV. Deletions cut 7 bases from V and 7 bases from J, with 10 bases between. The CDR3 is 12 amino acids. The CDR3 loop reads CASNQQVGELFF. In DNA, the CDR3 is TGTGCCAGCAACCAACAAGTCGGGGAGCTGTTTTTT.

In its sample, this clone was seen a few times. The chain joins TRBV7-8 to TRBJ1-1, with TRBD1 matching over 7 bases. Germline CDR1 and CDR2: SGHVS and FQNEAQ. V lost 3 bases and J lost 0; bases outside the gene matches: 7. The CDR3 is made up of 16 amino acids. CDR3 region: CASSFITGDVNTEAFF. CDR3 nucleotide sequence: TGTGCCAGCAGCTTTATCACAGGGGATGTGAACACTGAAGCTTTCTTT.

The chain carries TRBV19 and TRBJ2-1; the D gene is possibly TRBD2 (6 bases). Germline V gene data show CDR1 as LNHDA and CDR2 as SQIVND (reference sequence). With 3 bases removed from V and 11 bases from J, the gap between germline ends came to 11 bases. The CDR3 loop spans 12 amino acids. The CDR3 DNA sequence: TGTGCCAGTAGTATGGGACTGGCTCAGCAGTTCTTC. It translates to CASSMGLAQQFF.

The gene calls are TRBV2 and TRBJ2-2; 10 nucleotides line up with TRBD2. Losses at the gene ends were 6 bases for V and 1 base for J; bases not matched to a gene: 5. CDR1 and CDR2 (germline): SNHLY, FYNNEI. The CDR3 spans 16 residues. CDR3 nucleotides: TGTGCCAGCAGGGCACTAGCGGGACAGAACACCGGGGAGCTGTTTTTT. Translation: CASRALAGQNTGELFF.

This chain connects TRBV2 to TRBJ1-1; D possibly corresponds to TRBD1 (6 bases). This CDR3 is built from 15 residues. CDR1 and CDR2 from the germline V gene are SNHLY and FYNNEI. V was pared by 0 bases and J by 9 bases, with 17 bases between. The DNA for the CDR3 is TGTGCCAGCAGTGAAGCTACAGGACAGCCCAGGAAAGCTTTCTTT. Its protein product is CASSEATGQPRKAFF.

The count of this clone is one. This rearrangement joins TRBV10-3 to TRBJ1-3; 7 nucleotides match TRBD1. There are 17 residues in the CDR3. CDR1 and CDR2 from the germline V gene are ENHRY and SYGVKD. Trimming cost V 5 bases and J 0 bases; bases outside gene matches: 10. CDR3 DNA sequence: TGTGCCATCAGTAAGACAGGGACAGCCGACTCTGGAAACACCATATATTTT. Translation: CAISKTGTADSGNTIYF.

The chain carries TRBV3-1 (or the pseudogene TRBV3-2) and TRBJ2-4, with 8 nucleotides matching TRBD1. The CDR3 has 18 amino acids. The germline V gene has CDR1 LGHDT and CDR2 YNNKEL (reference sequence). The V segment lost 4 bases and the J segment 6 bases; nucleotides outside the gene matches: 17. The DNA for the CDR3 is TGTGCCAGCAGCCCGGCCGACAGGGGCCCTGGAATGGGAAACATTCAGTACTTC. Translated, it gives CASSPADRGPGMGNIQYF.

The chain is built from TRBV21-1 and TRBJ2-3; no check of the table's D call, TRBD1, against the DNA was made. TRBV21-1 is described as a pseudogene. CDR3 length: 16 amino acids. CDR3 in amino acids: CAGSKKQGSESDTQYF. The CDR3 DNA reads as TGTGCCGGCAGCAAAAAACAGGGAAGTGAATCAGATACGCAGTATTTT.

This clone has a single count. The chain links TRBV19 to TRBJ2-2; D might be TRBD1 (6 bases). Germline V gene data show CDR1 as LNHDA and CDR2 as SQIVND (reference sequence). The CDR3 sequence is 14 residues long. V dropped 3 bases and J dropped 1 base, with 6 bases sitting between them. The CDR3 sequence: CASSMGQNTGELFF. The CDR3 bases are TGTGCCAGTAGTATGGGACAGAACACCGGGGAGCTGTTTTTT.

J is TRBJ2-1 and V is TRBV24-1; D remains unclear. Germline V gene lookup returns CDR1 KGHDR and CDR2 SFDVKD. Trimming left V 1 base short and J 6 bases short, with 18 bases between. The length of the CDR3 is 17 residues. The CDR3 loop reads CATSDFRPGFNVNEQFF. The CDR3 nucleotides are TGTGCCACCAGTGATTTTCGTCCAGGATTTAATGTCAATGAGCAGTTCTTC.

The chain employs TRBV27 and TRBJ2-5; 10 positions agree with TRBD1. The V gene end was trimmed by 2 bases and the J gene end by 5 bases; junction bases not matched to a gene: 5. CDR3 length: 15 amino acids. From germline, CDR1 is MNHEY and CDR2 SMNVEV (reference sequence). The CDR3 here is CASSLRTGGLETQYF. The CDR3, as DNA: TGTGCCAGCAGTTTAAGGACAGGGGGATTGGAGACCCAGTACTTC.

The genes are TRBV19 and TRBJ1-1, with D uncertain. Germline values: CDR1 LNHDA, CDR2 SQIVND (reference sequence). This CDR3 has 13 residues. Trimming left V 11 bases short and J 0 bases short, with 13 bases between. DNA of the CDR3: TGTGCCTCGACACAGAACATGAACACTGAAGCTTTCTTT. This translates into CASTQNMNTEAFF.